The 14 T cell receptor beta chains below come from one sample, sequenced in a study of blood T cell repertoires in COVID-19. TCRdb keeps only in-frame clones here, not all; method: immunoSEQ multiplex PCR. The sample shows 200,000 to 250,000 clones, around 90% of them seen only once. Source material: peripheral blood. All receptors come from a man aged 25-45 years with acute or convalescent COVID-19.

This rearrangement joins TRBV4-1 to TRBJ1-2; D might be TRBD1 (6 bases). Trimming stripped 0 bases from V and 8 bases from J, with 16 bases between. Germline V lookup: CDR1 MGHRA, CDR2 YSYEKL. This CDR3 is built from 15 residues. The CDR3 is CASSQERDNPWGYTF. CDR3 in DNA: TGCGCCAGCAGCCAAGAGAGGGACAATCCGTGGGGCTACACCTTC.

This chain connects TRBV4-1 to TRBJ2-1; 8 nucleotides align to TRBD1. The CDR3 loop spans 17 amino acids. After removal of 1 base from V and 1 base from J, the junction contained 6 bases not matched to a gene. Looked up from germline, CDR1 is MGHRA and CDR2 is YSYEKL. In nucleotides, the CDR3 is TGCGCCAGCAGCCAAGGCGACCGGGACAGGTCCTACAATGAGCAGTTCTTC. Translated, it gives CASSQGDRDRSYNEQFF.

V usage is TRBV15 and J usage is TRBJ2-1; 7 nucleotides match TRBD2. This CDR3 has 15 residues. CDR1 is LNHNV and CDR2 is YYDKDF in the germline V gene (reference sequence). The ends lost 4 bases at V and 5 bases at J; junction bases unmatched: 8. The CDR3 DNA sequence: TGTGCCACCAGCATCGGCCTAGCGGACGACAATGAGCAGTTCTTC. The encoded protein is CATSIGLADDNEQFF. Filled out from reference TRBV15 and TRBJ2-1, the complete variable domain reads DAMVIQNPRYQVTQFGKPVTLSCSQTLNHNVMYWYQQKSSQAPKLLFHYYDKDFNNEADTPDNFQSRRPNTSFCFLDIRSPGLGDTAMYLCATSIGLADDNEQFFGPGTRLTVL.

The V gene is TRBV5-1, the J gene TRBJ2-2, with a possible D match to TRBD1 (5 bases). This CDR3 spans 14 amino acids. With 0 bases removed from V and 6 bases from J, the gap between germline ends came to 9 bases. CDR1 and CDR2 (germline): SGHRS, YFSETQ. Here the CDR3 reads CASSLDPGSGELFF. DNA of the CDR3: TGCGCCAGCAGCTTGGACCCAGGGTCCGGGGAGCTGTTTTTT.

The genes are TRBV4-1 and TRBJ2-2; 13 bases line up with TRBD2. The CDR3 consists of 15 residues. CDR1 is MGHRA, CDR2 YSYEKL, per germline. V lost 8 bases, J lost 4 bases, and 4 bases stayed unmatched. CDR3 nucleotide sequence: TGCGCCAGCGGACTAGCGGGGGCCGTCACCGGGGAGCTGTTTTTT. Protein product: CASGLAGAVTGELFF.

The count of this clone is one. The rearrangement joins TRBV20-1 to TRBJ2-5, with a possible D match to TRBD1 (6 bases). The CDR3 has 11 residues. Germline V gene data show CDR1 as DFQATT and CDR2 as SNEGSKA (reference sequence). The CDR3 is CSGTNQETQYF. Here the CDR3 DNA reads TGCAGCGGGACAAACCAAGAGACCCAGTACTTC.

The CDR3 reads CASARLAQGYEQFF. The CDR3 DNA reads as TGTGCCTCAGCTAGATTGGCCCAAGGCTATGAGCAGTTCTTC. J is TRBJ2-1 and V is TRBV30; D is uncertain. The CDR3 length is 14 residues. Germline loops: CDR1 GTSNPN, CDR2 SVGIG (reference sequence). V lost 7 bases, J lost 8 bases, and 21 bases lay in between.

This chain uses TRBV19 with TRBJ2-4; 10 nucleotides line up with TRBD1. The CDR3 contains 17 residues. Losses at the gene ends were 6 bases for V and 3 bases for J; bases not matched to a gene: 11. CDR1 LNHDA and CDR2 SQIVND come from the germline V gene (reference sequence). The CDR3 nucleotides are TGTGCCAGTAGCCTTGGGACAGGGGTCTTTAGCAAAAACATTCAGTACTTC. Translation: CASSLGTGVFSKNIQYF. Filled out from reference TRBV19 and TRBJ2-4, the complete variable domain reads DGGITQSPKYLFRKEGQNVTLSCEQNLNHDAMYWYRQDPGQGLRLIYYSQIVNDFQKGDIAEGYSVSREKKESFPLTVTSAQKNPTAFYLCASSLGTGVFSKNIQYFGAGTRLSVL.

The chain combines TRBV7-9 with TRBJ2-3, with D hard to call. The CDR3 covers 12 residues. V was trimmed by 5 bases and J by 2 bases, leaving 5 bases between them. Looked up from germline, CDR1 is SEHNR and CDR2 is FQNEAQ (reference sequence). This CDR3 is CASSRHTDTQYF. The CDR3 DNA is TGTGCCAGCAGCCGACACACAGATACGCAGTATTTT.

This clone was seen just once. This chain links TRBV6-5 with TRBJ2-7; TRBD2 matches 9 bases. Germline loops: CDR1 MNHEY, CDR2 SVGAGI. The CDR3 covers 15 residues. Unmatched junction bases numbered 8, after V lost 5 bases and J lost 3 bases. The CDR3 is CASSKYSGSSYEQYF. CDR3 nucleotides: TGTGCCAGCAGTAAGTATAGCGGGAGTAGCTACGAGCAGTACTTC.

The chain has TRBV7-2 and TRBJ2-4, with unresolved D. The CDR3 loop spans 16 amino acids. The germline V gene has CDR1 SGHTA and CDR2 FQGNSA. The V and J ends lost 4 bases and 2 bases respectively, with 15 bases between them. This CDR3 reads CASSSTHGMTKNIQYF. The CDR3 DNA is TGTGCCAGCAGCTCCACCCATGGCATGACCAAAAACATTCAGTACTTC.

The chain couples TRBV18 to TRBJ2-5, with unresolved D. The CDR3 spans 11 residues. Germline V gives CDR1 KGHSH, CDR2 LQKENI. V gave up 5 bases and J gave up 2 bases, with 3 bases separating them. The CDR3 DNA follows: TGTGCCAGCTCAGAGCAAGAGACCCAGTACTTC. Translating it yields CASSEQETQYF.

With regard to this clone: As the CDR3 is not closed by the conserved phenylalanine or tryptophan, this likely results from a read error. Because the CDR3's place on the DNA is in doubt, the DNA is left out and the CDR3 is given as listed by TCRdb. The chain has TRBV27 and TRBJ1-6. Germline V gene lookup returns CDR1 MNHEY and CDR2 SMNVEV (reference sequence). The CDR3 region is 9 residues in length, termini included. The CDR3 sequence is CASSLKLGR.

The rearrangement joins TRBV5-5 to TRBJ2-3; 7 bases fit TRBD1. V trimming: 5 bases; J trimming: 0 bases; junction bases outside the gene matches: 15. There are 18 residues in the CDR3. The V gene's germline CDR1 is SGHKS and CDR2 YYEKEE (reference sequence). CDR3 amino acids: CASSTTGTGDRSTDTQYF. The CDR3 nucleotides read TGTGCCAGCAGTACCACCGGAACAGGGGATAGGAGCACAGATACGCAGTATTTT.